The TCR beta chain under discussion was sequenced for a study of cytomegalovirus exposure and HLA in healthy donors. Study information: Among roughly 180 million T cells, an earlier analysis found 90 million to 130 million unique TCR beta sequences.

The PCR used 60 Vbeta and 13 Jbeta primers. Method: immunoSEQ multiplex PCR; TCRdb's copy keeps in-frame clones and lacks some. The data contain approximately 150,000 clones, 75% to 85% of them singletons. Healthy bone marrow donors supplied every sample. V was pared by 1 base and J by 8 bases, with 14 bases between. The CDR3 loop spans 14 amino acids. Germline CDR1 GTSNPN, CDR2 SVGIG (reference sequence). The rearrangement uses TRBV30 and TRBJ1-4; perhaps TRBD1 as D (6 bases). Sequencing was done on a sample of PBMCs. The clonotype was recovered from a man aged 45-65 years in good health and CMV-seropositive. As DNA, the CDR3 is TGTGCCTGGAGTGAAGGGGGTGTTGACGAAAAACTGTTTTTT. Translating gives CAWSEGGVDEKLFF.